The 25 T cell receptor beta chains below come from one sample, sequenced in a study of cytomegalovirus exposure and HLA in healthy donors. The data were produced by immunoSEQ multiplex PCR, yet TCRdb's version contains in-frame clones alone and is incomplete. The table records 300,000 to 400,000 clones, approximately 90% of them present only once. Sequences were obtained from PBMCs. The receptors originated from a woman aged 18-29 years in good health and CMV-seronegative.

The rearrangement joins TRBV5-4 to TRBJ2-7, with 8 positions matching TRBD1. With V trimmed by 4 bases and J by 1 base, 4 bases remained unmatched. CDR1 and CDR2 from the germline V gene are SGHNT and YYREEE (reference sequence). The CDR3 consists of 14 residues. For the CDR3, the DNA is TGTGCCAGCAGCAAGGACAGGGTTTCCTACGAGCAGTACTTC. Translating gives CASSKDRVSYEQYF. The full variable domain, completed using reference TRBV5-4 and TRBJ2-7, is ETGVTQSPTHLIKTRGQQVTLRCSSQSGHNTVSWYQQALGQGPQFIFQYYREEENGRGNFPPRFSGLQFPNYSSELNVNALELDDSALYLCASSKDRVSYEQYFGPGTRLTVT.

The rearrangement uses TRBV28 and TRBJ2-7; 7 positions agree with TRBD1. Germline loops: CDR1 MDHEN, CDR2 SYDVKM. Trimming took 7 bases from V and 6 from J; bases not matched to a gene: 6. The CDR3 has 12 amino acids. This chain's CDR3 is CASKKTGVEQYF. The CDR3 nucleotides are TGTGCCAGCAAAAAAACAGGGGTCGAGCAGTACTTC.

The chain has TRBV19 and TRBJ1-5; 7 bases match TRBD1. This CDR3 is 14 amino acids long. Germline CDR1 is LNHDA and CDR2 is SQIVND (reference sequence). Unmatched junction bases numbered 6, after V lost 4 bases and J lost 6 bases. This CDR3 is CASSTRQGGQPQHF. In nucleotides, the CDR3 is TGTGCCAGTAGTACCCGACAGGGTGGTCAGCCCCAGCATTTT.

This clone was seen just once. The V call is TRBV4-1, the J call TRBJ2-2, with D possibly matching TRBD2 (5 bases). In germline, CDR1 is MGHRA, CDR2 YSYEKL. V lost 6 bases and J 6 bases, leaving 11 bases between the germline ends. The CDR3 is 13 residues long. The CDR3 bases are TGCGCCAGCAGGGTGGTCGGGGCCGGGGAGCTGTTTTTT. Its protein product is CASRVVGAGELFF.

This sequence joins TRBV4-1 and TRBJ1-4; 9 nucleotides align to TRBD1. CDR3 size: 16 residues. After removal of 3 bases from V and 3 bases from J, the junction contained 5 bases not matched to a gene. The germline CDR1 and CDR2 sequences are MGHRA and YSYEKL. This CDR3 is CASSHSDRGANEKLFF. CDR3 DNA: TGCGCCAGCAGCCATTCGGACAGGGGAGCTAATGAAAAACTGTTTTTT.

The chain employs TRBV29-1 and TRBJ2-1; 9 bases align to TRBD2. J lost 4 bases, V lost 1 base, and 2 bases had no gene match. This CDR3 comprises 14 residues. Per the germline V gene, CDR1 is SQVTM and CDR2 is ANQGSEA. CDR3 sequence reads: CSVEGLAAYNEQFF. The CDR3 DNA reads as TGCAGCGTTGAAGGACTAGCGGCATACAATGAGCAGTTCTTC.

This chain links TRBV27 with TRBJ1-2; D uncertain. Trimming took off 5 bases at V and 9 bases at J, with 37 bases between the two ends. The germline CDR1 and CDR2 sequences are MNHEY and SMNVEV (reference sequence). The CDR3 consists of 20 residues. Here the CDR3 DNA reads TGTGCCAGCAGTGTTTACTCCTGTCAATCCCTTAGCACCCGGTCCCGAAGCTACACCTTC. Protein product: CASSVYSCQSLSTRSRSYTF.

V usage is TRBV2 and J usage is TRBJ1-2, with TRBD1 matching over 8 bases. Germline V gene lookup returns CDR1 SNHLY and CDR2 FYNNEI. Losses at the gene ends were 2 bases for V and 3 bases for J; bases not matched to a gene: 8. This CDR3 has 16 amino acids. The chain's CDR3 is CASSERGDRNYYGYTF. The DNA for the CDR3 is TGTGCCAGCAGTGAAAGGGGGGACAGGAATTACTATGGCTACACCTTC.

This chain connects TRBV28 to TRBJ2-7; 8 bases match TRBD2. The CDR3 is made up of 12 amino acids. With 7 bases clipped from V and 5 bases from J, the junction kept 4 bases outside the gene matches. Per the germline V gene, CDR1 is MDHEN and CDR2 is SYDVKM. In DNA form, the CDR3 reads TGTGCCAGCACCGGGGGGGGTCACGAGCAGTACTTC. It specifies CASTGGGHEQYF.

This clone has only a few counts. The chain carries TRBV19 and TRBJ1-5; D is perhaps TRBD1 (6 bases). Germline loops: CDR1 LNHDA, CDR2 SQIVND (reference sequence). The V and J ends lost 7 bases and 5 bases respectively, with 18 bases between them. The CDR3 totals 15 residues. DNA for the CDR3: TGTGCCAGTACCGACCGAGGGGGGGCTGATCAGCCCCAGCATTTT. Translated, it gives CASTDRGGADQPQHF.

The rearrangement links TRBV9 to TRBJ2-5; 9 positions match TRBD2. This CDR3 is 17 amino acids long. Per the germline V gene, CDR1 is SGDLS and CDR2 is YYNGEE. J gave up 5 bases and V 2 bases, and 13 bases lay outside the gene matches. In DNA, the CDR3 is TGTGCCAGCAGCGTCGCCTCTGGACTAGCGAGGAGGGAGACCCAGTACTTC. Translation gives CASSVASGLARRETQYF.

The genes are TRBV2 and TRBJ1-3; TRBD1 matches 7 bases. The CDR3 spans 15 residues. From germline, CDR1 is SNHLY and CDR2 FYNNEI. Losses at the gene ends were 5 bases for V and 0 bases for J; bases not matched to a gene: 4. CDR3 sequence: CASSSTGASGNTIYF. CDR3 in DNA: TGTGCCAGCAGTTCTACAGGGGCCTCTGGAAACACCATATATTTT.

The chain joins TRBV30 to TRBJ2-1; TRBD2 matches 11 bases. This CDR3 region has 14 residues. Germline assignment: CDR1 GTSNPN and CDR2 SVGIG (reference sequence). J lost 7 bases, V lost 7 bases, and 9 bases had no gene match. The CDR3 is CASSGGRGLNEQFF. The CDR3 nucleotides are TGTGCCTCTAGCGGGGGGAGGGGATTAAATGAGCAGTTCTTC.

The chain recombines TRBV5-4 with TRBJ1-1; 7 bases fit TRBD1. This CDR3 is built from 16 residues. The V gene end was trimmed by 4 bases and the J gene end by 2 bases; junction bases not matched to a gene: 11. Germline CDR1 SGHNT, CDR2 YYREEE (reference sequence). For the CDR3, the DNA is TGTGCCAGCAGCCGCCCCGGGACAGCAATCAACACTGAAGCTTTCTTT. Its translation is CASSRPGTAINTEAFF.

There are a few counts of this clone. V is TRBV30 and J is TRBJ1-1, with 7 bases identical to TRBD1. The germline gives CDR1 GTSNPN, CDR2 SVGIG (reference sequence). The CDR3 consists of 15 residues. With 2 bases clipped from V and 1 base from J, the junction kept 7 bases outside the gene matches. In DNA, the CDR3 is TGTGCCTGGAGTACCGGGACAGCCAGGAACACTGAAGCTTTCTTT. Translation: CAWSTGTARNTEAFF.

V is TRBV5-6 and J is TRBJ2-5, with TRBD2 matching over 8 bases. CDR1 and CDR2 (germline): SGHDT, YYEEEE. V shed 4 bases, J shed 5 bases, and the junction held 13 bases outside the gene matches. This CDR3 spans 16 amino acids. CDR3 DNA sequence: TGTGCCAGCAGCCTACTAGCGGTTTGGGGGGAGGAGACCCAGTACTTC. Protein sequence: CASSLLAVWGEETQYF. Based on the CDR3 plus reference TRBV5-6 and TRBJ2-5, the full variable domain is DAGVTQSPTHLIKTRGQQVTLRCSPKSGHDTVSWYQQALGQGPQFIFQYYEEEERQRGNFPDRFSGHQFPNYSSELNVNALLLGDSALYLCASSLLAVWGEETQYFGPGTRLLVL.

V usage is TRBV5-1 and J usage is TRBJ2-6; 7 bases are a match to TRBD1. The length of the CDR3 is 17 residues. V lost 5 bases and J lost 2; bases outside the gene matches: 10. Germline V gene sequence: CDR1 SGHRS, CDR2 YFSETQ. The CDR3 sequence: CASRGGDRAPGANVLTF. The CDR3 DNA reads as TGCGCCAGCAGGGGTGGTGACAGGGCACCTGGGGCCAACGTCCTGACTTTC.

This clone was observed once. V usage is TRBV15 and J usage is TRBJ1-4; 11 bases match TRBD1. The CDR3 extends over 17 amino acids. J was trimmed by 7 bases and V by 1 base; bases with no gene match: 8. Looked up from germline, CDR1 is LNHNV and CDR2 is YYDKDF (reference sequence). CDR3 nucleotide sequence: TGTGCCACCAGCAGAGGGGACAGGGGGGCATCGGCTGAAAAACTGTTTTTT. This translates into CATSRGDRGASAEKLFF.

The chain is built from TRBV6-1 and TRBJ2-3; tentative D call: TRBD1 (6 bases). Germline CDR1 reads MNHNS; CDR2 reads SASEGT. The V end lost 2 bases, the J end lost 5 bases, and 11 bases lay between the germline ends. This CDR3 has 14 residues. The CDR3 bases are TGTGCCAGCAGTGAATGGGACACCAGAGATACGCAGTATTTT. This translates into CASSEWDTRDTQYF.

The V and J genes are TRBV5-1 and TRBJ1-2; D gene unclear. This CDR3 is 14 amino acids long. V was pared by 2 bases and J by 4 bases, with 12 bases between. The germline V gene has CDR1 SGHRS and CDR2 YFSETQ. The CDR3 is CASSLATSTYGYTF. In DNA, the CDR3 is TGCGCCAGCAGCTTAGCGACGTCCACCTATGGCTACACCTTC.

The V and J genes are TRBV28 and TRBJ1-2; TRBD1 might be the D (6 bases). This CDR3 spans 13 amino acids. V was pared by 2 bases and J by 6 bases, with 10 bases between. Germline V gene data show CDR1 as MDHEN and CDR2 as SYDVKM. This CDR3 reads CASSLAGANGYTF. In DNA form, the CDR3 reads TGTGCCAGCAGTTTAGCAGGGGCTAATGGCTACACCTTC.

On this clone: Other nucleotide sequences from this sample produce the same CDR3. The CDR3 DNA reads as TGTGCCAGCAGTTTAGGGGGGTCTTCCTACAATGAGCAGTTCTTC. This codes for CASSLGGSSYNEQFF. V gene TRBV27 combines with J gene TRBJ2-1, with a possible D match to TRBD2 (6 bases). CDR1 and CDR2 (germline): MNHEY, SMNVEV (reference sequence). V lost 2 bases to trimming and J lost 1 base, with 9 bases between them. The CDR3 runs 15 residues.

V gene TRBV4-1 combines with J gene TRBJ2-3, with 12 bases fitting TRBD2. The CDR3 loop spans 17 amino acids. Germline V CDR1 and CDR2: MGHRA, YSYEKL. After removal of 1 base from V and 3 bases from J, the junction contained 5 bases not matched to a gene. CDR3 loop: CASSQAKLAGGTDTQYF. The CDR3 DNA follows: TGCGCCAGCAGCCAAGCCAAACTAGCGGGGGGAACAGATACGCAGTATTTT.

This chain uses TRBV19 with TRBJ1-2; D is undetermined. CDR1 is LNHDA and CDR2 is SQIVND in the germline V gene (reference sequence). This CDR3 contains 15 residues. V was shortened by 5 bases and J by 0 bases, with 13 bases between the two germline ends. CDR3 amino acids: CASSYPRGANYGYTF. DNA of the CDR3: TGTGCCAGTAGTTACCCCCGGGGAGCTAACTATGGCTACACCTTC.

The rearrangement links TRBV13 to TRBJ2-1, with 13 bases lining up with TRBD2. Germline V gene sequence: CDR1 PRHDT, CDR2 FYEKMQ (reference sequence). This CDR3 comprises 16 residues. Trimming cost V 5 bases and J 7 bases; bases outside gene matches: 8. Here the CDR3 DNA reads TGTGCCAGCAGCGAAGGACTAGCGGGGGTTATAAATGAGCAGTTCTTC. It specifies CASSEGLAGVINEQFF.